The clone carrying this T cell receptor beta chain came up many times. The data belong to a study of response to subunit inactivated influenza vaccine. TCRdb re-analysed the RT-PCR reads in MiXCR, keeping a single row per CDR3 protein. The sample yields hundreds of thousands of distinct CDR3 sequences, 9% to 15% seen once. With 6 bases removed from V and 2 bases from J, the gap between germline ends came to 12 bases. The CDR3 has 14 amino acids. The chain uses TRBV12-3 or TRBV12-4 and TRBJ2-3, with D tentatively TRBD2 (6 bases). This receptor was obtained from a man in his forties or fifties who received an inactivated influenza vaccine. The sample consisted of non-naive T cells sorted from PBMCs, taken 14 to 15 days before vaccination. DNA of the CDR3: TGTGCCAGCAGCCGGGGACTTCCCACAGATACGCAGTATTTT. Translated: CASSRGLPTDTQYF.